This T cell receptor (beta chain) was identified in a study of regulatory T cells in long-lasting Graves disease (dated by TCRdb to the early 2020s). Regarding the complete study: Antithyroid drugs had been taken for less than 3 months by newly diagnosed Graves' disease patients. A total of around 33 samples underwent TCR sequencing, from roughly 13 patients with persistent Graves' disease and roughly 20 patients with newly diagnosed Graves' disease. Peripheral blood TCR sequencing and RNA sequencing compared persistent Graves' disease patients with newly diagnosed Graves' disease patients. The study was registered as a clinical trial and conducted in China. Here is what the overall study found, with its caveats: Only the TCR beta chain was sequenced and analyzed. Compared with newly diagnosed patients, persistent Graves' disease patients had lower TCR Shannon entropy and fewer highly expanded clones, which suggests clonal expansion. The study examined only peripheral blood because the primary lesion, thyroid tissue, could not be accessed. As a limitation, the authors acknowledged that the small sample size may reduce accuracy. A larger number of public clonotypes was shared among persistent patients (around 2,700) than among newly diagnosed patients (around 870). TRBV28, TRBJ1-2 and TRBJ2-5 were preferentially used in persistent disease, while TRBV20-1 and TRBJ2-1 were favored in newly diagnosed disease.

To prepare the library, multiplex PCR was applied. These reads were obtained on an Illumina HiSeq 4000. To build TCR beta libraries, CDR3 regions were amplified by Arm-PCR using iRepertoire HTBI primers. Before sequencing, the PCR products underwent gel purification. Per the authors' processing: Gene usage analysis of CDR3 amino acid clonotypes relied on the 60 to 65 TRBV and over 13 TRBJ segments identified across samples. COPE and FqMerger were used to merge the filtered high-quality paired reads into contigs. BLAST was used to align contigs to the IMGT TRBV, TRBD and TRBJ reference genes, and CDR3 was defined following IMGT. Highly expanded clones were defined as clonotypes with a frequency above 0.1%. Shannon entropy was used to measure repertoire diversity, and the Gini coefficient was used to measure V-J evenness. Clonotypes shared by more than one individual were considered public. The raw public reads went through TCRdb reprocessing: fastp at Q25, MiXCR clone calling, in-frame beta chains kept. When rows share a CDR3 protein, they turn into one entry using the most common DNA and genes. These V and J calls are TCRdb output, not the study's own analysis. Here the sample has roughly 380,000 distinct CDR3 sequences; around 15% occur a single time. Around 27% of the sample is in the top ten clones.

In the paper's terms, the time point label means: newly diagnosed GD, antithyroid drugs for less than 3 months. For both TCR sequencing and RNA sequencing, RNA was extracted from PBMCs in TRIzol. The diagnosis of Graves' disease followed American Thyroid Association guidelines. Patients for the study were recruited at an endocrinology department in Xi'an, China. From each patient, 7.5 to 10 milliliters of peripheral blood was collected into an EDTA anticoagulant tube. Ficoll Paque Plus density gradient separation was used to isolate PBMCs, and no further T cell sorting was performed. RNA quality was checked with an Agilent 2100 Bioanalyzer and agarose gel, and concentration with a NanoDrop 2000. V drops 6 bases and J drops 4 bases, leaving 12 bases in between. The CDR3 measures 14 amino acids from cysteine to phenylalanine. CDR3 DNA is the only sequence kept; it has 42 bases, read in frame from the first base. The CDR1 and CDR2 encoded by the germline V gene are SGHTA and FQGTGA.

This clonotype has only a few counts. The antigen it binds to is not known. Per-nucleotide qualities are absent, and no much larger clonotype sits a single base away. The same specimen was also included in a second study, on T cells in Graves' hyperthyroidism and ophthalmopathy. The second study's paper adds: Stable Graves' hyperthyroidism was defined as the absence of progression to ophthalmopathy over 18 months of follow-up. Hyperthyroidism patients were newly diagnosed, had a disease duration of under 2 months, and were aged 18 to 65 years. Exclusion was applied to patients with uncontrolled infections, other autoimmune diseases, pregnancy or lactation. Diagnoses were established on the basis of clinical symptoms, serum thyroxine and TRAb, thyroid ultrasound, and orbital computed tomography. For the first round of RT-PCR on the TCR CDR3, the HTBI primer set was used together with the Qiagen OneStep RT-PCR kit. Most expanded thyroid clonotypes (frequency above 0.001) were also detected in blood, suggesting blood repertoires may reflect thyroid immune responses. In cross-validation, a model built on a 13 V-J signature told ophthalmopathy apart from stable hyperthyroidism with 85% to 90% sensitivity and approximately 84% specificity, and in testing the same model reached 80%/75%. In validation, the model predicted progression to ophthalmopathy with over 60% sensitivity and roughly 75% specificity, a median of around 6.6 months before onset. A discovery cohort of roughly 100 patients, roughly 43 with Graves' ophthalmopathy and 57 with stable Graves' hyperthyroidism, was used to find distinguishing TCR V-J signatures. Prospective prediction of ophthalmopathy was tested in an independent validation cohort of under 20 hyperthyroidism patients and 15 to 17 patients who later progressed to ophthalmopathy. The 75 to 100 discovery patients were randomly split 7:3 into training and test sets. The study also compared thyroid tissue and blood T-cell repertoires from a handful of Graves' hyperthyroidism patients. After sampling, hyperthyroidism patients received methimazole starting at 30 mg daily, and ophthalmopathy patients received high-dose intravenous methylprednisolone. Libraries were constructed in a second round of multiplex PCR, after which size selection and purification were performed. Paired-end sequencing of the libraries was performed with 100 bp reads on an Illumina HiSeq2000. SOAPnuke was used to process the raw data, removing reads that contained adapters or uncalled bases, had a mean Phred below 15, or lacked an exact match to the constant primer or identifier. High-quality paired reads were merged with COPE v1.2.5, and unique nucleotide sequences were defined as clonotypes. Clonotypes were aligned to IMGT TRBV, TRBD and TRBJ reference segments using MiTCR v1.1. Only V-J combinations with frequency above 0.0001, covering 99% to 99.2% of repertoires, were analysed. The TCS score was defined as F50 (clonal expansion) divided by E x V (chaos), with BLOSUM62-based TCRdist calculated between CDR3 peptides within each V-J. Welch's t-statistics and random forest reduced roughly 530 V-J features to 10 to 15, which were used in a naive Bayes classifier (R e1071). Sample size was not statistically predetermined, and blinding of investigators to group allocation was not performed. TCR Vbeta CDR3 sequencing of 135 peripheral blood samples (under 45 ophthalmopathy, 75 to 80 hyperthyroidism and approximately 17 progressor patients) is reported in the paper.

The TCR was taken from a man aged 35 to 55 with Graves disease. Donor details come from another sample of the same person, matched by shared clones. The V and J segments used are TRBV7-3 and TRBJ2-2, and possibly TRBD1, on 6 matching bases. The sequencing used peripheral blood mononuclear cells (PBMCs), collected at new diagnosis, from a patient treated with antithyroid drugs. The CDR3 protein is CASRPGAATGELFF. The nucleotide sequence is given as TGTGCCAGCAGACCAGGGGCGGCCACCGGGGAGCTGTTTTTT.